This section outlines one TCR beta chain sequence together with its context. This receptor's antigen is unknown. The record has no base qualities; no much larger clone is one base away. This entry belongs to a study of blood T cell repertoires in COVID-19 (TCRdb year 2020). Broadly, across the study: Samples covering the acute and convalescent phases of COVID-19 were provided by collaborators in the United States, Italy and Spain. Where HLA class I and class II types were available, the types were taken from metadata supplied by the sample provider, not from assay-based typing. The prospective study material was composed of cDNA or gDNA derived from T cells, B-cell-depleted T cells, or PBMCs. The samples were drawn from the first 160 participants of the ongoing ImmuneRACE study and from some 1,300 subjects provided by 6 global collaborators. The dataset comprised deeply sampled blood TCRbeta repertoires from subjects exposed to, actively infected with, or recovered from COVID-19. A freely available public database, intended as a resource for researchers studying the immune response to SARS-CoV-2, is where the repertoires were released. Sample metadata almost always included a de-identified subject ID, COVID-19 status, age in years and sex. Beyond this particular receptor, the publication reports: Clinical and demographic metadata were provided uncurated, with the amount varying by source and participant.

Whole blood was collected in K2EDTA tubes by collaborating institutions according to the institutions' own protocols. Collaborator samples were shipped for TCRbeta analysis as frozen whole blood, isolated PBMCs, or DNA extracted from either sample type. The germline V gene gives CDR1 as SGDLS and CDR2 as YYNGEE. The CDR3 has 14 amino acids, counting the end cysteine and phenylalanine. Of the read, only the CDR3 DNA is kept; its 42 bases are in frame from base 1. V lost 0 bases and J lost 4 bases; the stretch between them is 11 bases long. TCRbeta CDR3 regions were amplified from genomic DNA using the immunoSEQ Assay, a bias-controlled multiplex PCR. The original methods were these. The number of nucleated cells in each sample was estimated from the amplification of reference gene primers within the assay. Sequence reads were collapsed and filtered to measure the absolute abundance of every unique TCRbeta CDR3 rearrangement. For each sample, productive Simpson clonality was calculated as the square root of Simpson's diversity index over productive rearrangements. The table comes from immuneACCESS by way of TCRdb, which keeps in-frame sequences with V and J called. Part of the clones is missing from these tables; in studies checked, under half for an unresolved V gene and the rest for unknown reasons. V and J calls and clone size are those listed in that table; D and trimming were worked out from the DNA. This sample lists 180,000 or so clones; about 76% were detected once. The leading ten clones occupy roughly 8.7% of the sample.

The sample consisted of peripheral blood. Rearrangement joined TRBV9 to TRBJ2-7, and TRBD2 may be the D gene, going by 5 matching bases. This clonotype was obtained from a woman in her forties or fifties with active or convalescent COVID-19. The bases are TGTGCCAGCAGCGTAGATACTAGTGCGTACGAGCAGTACTTC. Its translation is CASSVDTSAYEQYF.